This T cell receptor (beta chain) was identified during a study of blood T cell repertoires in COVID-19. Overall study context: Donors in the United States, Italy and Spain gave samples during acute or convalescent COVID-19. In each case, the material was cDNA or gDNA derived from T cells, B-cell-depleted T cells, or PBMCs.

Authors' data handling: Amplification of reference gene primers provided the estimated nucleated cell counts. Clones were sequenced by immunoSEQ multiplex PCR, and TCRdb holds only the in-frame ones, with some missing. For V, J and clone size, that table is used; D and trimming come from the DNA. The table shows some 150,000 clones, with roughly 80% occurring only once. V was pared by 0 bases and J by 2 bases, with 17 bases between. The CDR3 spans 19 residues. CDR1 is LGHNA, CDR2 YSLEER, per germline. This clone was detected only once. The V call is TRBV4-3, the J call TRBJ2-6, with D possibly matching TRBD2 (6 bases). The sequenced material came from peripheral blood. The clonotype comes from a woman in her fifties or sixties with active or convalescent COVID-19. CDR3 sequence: CASSQDAFKSGAGANVLTF. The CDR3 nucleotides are TGCGCCAGCAGCCAAGACGCCTTTAAATCGGGGGCTGGGGCCAACGTCCTGACTTTC.